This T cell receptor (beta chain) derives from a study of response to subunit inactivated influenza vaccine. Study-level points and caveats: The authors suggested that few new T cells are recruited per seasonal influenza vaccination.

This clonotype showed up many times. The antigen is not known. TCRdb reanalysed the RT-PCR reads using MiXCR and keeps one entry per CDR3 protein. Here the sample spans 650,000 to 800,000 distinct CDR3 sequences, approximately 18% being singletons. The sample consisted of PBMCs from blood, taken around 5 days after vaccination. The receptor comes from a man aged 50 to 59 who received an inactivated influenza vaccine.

The CDR3 spells CATSHPGTDTQYF. As DNA, the CDR3 is TGTGCCACCTCACACCCGGGGACAGATACGCAGTATTTT. The chain combines TRBV24-1 with TRBJ2-3; maybe TRBD2 (5 bases). The germline CDR1 and CDR2 sequences are KGHDR and SFDVKD. The CDR3 runs 13 residues. Trimming removed 9 bases at V and 3 bases at J, with 12 bases between.